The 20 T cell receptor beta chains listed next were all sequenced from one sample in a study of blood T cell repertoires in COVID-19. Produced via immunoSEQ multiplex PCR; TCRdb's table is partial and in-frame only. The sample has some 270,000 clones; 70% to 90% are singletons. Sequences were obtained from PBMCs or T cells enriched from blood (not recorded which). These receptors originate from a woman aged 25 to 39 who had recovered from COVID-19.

The chain's CDR3 is CATSRRKQGGTEAFF. The CDR3 nucleotides read TGTGCCACCAGCAGAAGGAAACAGGGGGGAACTGAAGCTTTCTTT. The chain couples TRBV15 to TRBJ1-1, with 8 bases that match TRBD1. The V segment lost 2 bases and the J segment 5 bases; nucleotides outside the gene matches: 7. The germline V gene has CDR1 LNHNV and CDR2 YYDKDF (reference sequence). The CDR3 has 15 residues.

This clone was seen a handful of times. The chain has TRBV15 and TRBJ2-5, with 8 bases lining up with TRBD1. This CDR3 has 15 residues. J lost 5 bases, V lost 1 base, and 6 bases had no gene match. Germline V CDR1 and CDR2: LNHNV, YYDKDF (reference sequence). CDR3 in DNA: TGTGCCACCAGCAGAGGAGCAGGGGGCGCGGAGACCCAGTACTTC. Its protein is CATSRGAGGAETQYF.

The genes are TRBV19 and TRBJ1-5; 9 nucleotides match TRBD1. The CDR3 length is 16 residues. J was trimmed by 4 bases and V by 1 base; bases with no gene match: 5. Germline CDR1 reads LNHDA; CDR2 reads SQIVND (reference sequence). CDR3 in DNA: TGTGCCAGTAGTATAGGAAGGACAGGGGTTAATCAGCCCCAGCATTTT. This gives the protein CASSIGRTGVNQPQHF.

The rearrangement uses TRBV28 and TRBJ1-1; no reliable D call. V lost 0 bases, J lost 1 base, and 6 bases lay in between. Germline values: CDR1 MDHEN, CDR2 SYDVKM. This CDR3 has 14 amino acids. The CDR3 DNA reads TGTGCCAGCAGTTTATGGTCAGGGAACACTGAAGCTTTCTTT. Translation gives CASSLWSGNTEAFF.

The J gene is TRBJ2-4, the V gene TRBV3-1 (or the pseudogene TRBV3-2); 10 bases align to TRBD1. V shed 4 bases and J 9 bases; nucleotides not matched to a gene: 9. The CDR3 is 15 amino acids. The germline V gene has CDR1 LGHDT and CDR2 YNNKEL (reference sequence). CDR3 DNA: TGTGCCAGCAGCCGGGGGACAGGGGCGAGGGGCATTCAGTACTTC. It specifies CASSRGTGARGIQYF.

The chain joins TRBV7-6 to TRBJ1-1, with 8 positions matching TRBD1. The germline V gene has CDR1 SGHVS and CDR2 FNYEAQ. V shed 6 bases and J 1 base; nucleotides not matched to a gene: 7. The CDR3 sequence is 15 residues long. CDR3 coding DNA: TGTGCCAGCAGTCATACCACAGGGGGGAACACTGAAGCTTTCTTT. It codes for CASSHTTGGNTEAFF.

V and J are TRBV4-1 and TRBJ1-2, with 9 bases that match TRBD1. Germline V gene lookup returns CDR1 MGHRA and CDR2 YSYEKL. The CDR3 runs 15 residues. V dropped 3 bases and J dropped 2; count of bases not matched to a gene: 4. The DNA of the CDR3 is TGCGCCAGCAGCCAGACAGGGGGAGCGAACTATGGCTACACCTTC. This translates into CASSQTGGANYGYTF.

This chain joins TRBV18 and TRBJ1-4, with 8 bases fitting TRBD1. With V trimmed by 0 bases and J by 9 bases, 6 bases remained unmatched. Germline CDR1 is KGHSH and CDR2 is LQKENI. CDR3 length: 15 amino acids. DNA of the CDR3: TGTGCCAGCTCACCACCGGACAGGGTGACGAAAAAACTGTTTTTT. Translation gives CASSPPDRVTKKLFF.

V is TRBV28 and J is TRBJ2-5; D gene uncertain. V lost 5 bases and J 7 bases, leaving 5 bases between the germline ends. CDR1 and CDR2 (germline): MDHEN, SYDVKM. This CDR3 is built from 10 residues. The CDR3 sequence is CASSGRTQYF. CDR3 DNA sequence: TGTGCCAGCAGTGGGCGGACCCAGTACTTC.

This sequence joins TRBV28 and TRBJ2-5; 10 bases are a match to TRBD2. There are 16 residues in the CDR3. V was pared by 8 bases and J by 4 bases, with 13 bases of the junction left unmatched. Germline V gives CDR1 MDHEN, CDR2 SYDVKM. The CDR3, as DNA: TGTGCCAGCCCCCCGATAGCGGGAGGCCCACTAGAGACCCAGTACTTC. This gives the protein CASPPIAGGPLETQYF.

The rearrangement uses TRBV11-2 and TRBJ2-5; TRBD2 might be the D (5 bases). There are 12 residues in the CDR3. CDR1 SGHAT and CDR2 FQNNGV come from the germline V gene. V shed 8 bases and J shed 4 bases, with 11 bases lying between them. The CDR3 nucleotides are TGTGCCAGCGCACCCCGGGGAGAGACCCAGTACTTC. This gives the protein CASAPRGETQYF.

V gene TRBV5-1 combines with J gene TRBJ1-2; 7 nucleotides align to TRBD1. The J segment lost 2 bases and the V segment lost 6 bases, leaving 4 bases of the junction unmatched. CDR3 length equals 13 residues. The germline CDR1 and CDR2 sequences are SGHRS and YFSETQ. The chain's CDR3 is CASTWDSNYGYTF. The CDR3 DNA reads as TGCGCCAGCACCTGGGACAGCAACTATGGCTACACCTTC.

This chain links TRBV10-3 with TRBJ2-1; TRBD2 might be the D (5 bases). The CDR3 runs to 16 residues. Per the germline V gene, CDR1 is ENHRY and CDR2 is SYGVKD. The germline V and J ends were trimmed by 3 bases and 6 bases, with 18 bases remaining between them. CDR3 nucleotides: TGTGCCATCAGTGAAAGGGCTAGCTTCCCCTCCAATGAGCAGTTCTTC. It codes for CAISERASFPSNEQFF.

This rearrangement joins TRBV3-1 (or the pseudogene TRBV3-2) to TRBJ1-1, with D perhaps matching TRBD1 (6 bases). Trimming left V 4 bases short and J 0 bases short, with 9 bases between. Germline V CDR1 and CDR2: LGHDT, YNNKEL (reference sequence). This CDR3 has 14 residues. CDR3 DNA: TGTGCCAGCAGCCGACAGGACCTGAACACTGAAGCTTTCTTT. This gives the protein CASSRQDLNTEAFF.

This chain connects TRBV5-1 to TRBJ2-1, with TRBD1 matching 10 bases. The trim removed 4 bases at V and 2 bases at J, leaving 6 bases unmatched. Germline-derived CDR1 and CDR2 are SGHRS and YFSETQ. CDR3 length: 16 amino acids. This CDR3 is CASSERQGAAYNEQFF. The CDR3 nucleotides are TGCGCCAGCAGCGAACGACAGGGGGCGGCCTACAATGAGCAGTTCTTC.

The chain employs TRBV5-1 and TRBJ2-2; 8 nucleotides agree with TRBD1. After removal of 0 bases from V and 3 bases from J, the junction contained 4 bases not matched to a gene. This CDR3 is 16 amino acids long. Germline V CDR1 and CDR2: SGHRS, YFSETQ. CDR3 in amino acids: CASSLEGQGHTGELFF. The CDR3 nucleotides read TGCGCCAGCAGCTTGGAAGGACAGGGTCACACCGGGGAGCTGTTTTTT.

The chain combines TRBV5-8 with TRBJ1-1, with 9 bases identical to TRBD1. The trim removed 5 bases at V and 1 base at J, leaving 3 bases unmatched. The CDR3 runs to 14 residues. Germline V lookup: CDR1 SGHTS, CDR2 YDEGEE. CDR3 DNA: TGTGCCAGCAGGTCGGGACAGGGGAACACTGAAGCTTTCTTT. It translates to CASRSGQGNTEAFF. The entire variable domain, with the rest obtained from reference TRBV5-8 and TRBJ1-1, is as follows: EAGVTQSPTHLIKTRGQQATLRCSPISGHTSVYWYQQALGLGLQFLLWYDEGEERNRGNFPPRFSGRQFPNYSSELNVNALELEDSALYLCASRSGQGNTEAFFGQGTRLTVV.

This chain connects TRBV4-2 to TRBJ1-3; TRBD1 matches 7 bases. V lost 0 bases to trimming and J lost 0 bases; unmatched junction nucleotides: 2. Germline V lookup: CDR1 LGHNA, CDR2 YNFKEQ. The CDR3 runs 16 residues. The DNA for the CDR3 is TGTGCCAGCAGCCAAGAGGGGACAGCCTCTGGAAACACCATATATTTT. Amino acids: CASSQEGTASGNTIYF.

This CDR3 reads CASSLSTRGRFEKLFF. In DNA form, the CDR3 reads TGTGCCAGCAGTTTATCCACCAGGGGGCGATTTGAAAAACTGTTTTTT. The rearrangement joins TRBV28 to TRBJ1-4, with 8 bases matching TRBD1. The V gene end was trimmed by 1 base and the J gene end by 7 bases; junction bases not matched to a gene: 8. The CDR3 covers 16 residues. Germline V gene lookup returns CDR1 MDHEN and CDR2 SYDVKM.

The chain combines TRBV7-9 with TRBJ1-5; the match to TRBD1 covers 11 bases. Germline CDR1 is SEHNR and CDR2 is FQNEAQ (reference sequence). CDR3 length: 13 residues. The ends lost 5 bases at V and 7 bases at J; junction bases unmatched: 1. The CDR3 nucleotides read TGTGCCAGCAGCCGGACAGGGGGCCAGCCCCAGCATTTT. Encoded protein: CASSRTGGQPQHF.